Listed here are 28 T cell receptor beta chains from one sample, sequenced in a study of blood T cell repertoires in COVID-19. The repertoire was sequenced with immunoSEQ multiplex PCR; TCRdb's copy has only in-frame clones and lacks some. This sample has 84,000 or so clones; roughly 84% occur once, and the top ten carry approximately 11%. Sequences were obtained from peripheral blood. These receptors came from a man between 65 and 79 years old with acute or convalescent COVID-19.

The V call is TRBV5-1, the J call TRBJ1-1, with 9 bases matching TRBD1. Germline CDR1 reads SGHRS; CDR2 reads YFSETQ. The CDR3 loop spans 15 amino acids. Unmatched junction bases numbered 4, after V lost 3 bases and J lost 1 base. CDR3 protein: CASSSGQGTNTEAFF. CDR3 nucleotides: TGCGCCAGCAGCTCCGGACAGGGGACGAACACTGAAGCTTTCTTT.

This chain links TRBV2 with TRBJ1-1; no definite D call. The V and J ends lost 7 bases and 11 bases respectively, with 20 bases between them. The CDR3 totals 13 residues. Germline CDR1 and CDR2: SNHLY and FYNNEI. CDR3 sequence: CASIPPVTSGAFF. The CDR3 nucleotides read TGTGCCAGCATCCCCCCAGTCACCTCGGGGGCTTTCTTT.

Comments on this clone: Germline is not matched at one junction end, which may reflect a read error. This rearrangement joins TRBV3-1 (or the pseudogene TRBV3-2) to TRBJ2-7, with D possibly being TRBD1 (6 bases). This CDR3 has 12 residues. Germline V gene sequence: CDR1 LGHDT, CDR2 YNNKEL (reference sequence). CDR3 sequence reads: CASSKDRYEQYF. CDR3 nucleotide sequence: TGTGCCAGCAGCAAAGACAGGTACGAGCAGTACTTC.

This clone was counted only a few times. The V call is TRBV4-1, the J call TRBJ2-7; D gene uncertain. Trimming left V 0 bases short and J 7 bases short, with 7 bases between. Germline CDR1 MGHRA, CDR2 YSYEKL. The CDR3 is made up of 12 amino acids. The CDR3 coding sequence is TGCGCCAGCAGCCAAGATCGGAGAGAGCAGTACTTC. Amino acid sequence: CASSQDRREQYF.

The chain is built from TRBV21-1 and TRBJ2-2; TRBD1 is the table's D call, not checked against the DNA. TRBV21-1 is given as a pseudogene. CDR3 length: 16 amino acids. The CDR3 here is CASSKDRQGAGGELFF. The CDR3 DNA follows: TGTGCCAGCAGCAAAGATAGGCAGGGGGCGGGCGGGGAGCTGTTTTTT.

This chain joins TRBV4-2 and TRBJ2-5; TRBD2 aligns across 7 bases. Germline V gene lookup returns CDR1 LGHNA and CDR2 YNFKEQ. CDR3 length equals 16 residues. The V and J ends lost 3 bases and 4 bases, in that order; junction bases with no gene match: 11. The DNA of the CDR3 is TGTGCCAGCAGCCACTCCCGCGGGGGAGAGGTAGAGACCCAGTACTTC. Translation: CASSHSRGGEVETQYF.

V is TRBV3-1 (or the pseudogene TRBV3-2) and J is TRBJ2-7, with a weak D call TRBD1 (5 bases). Germline CDR1 LGHDT, CDR2 YNNKEL (reference sequence). The length of the CDR3 is 14 residues. The V gene lost 0 bases and the J gene lost 2 bases, with 8 bases spanning the gap. DNA of the CDR3: TGTGCCAGCAGCCAAGAGAGACAGCCCTACGAGCAGTACTTC. This translates into CASSQERQPYEQYF.

V usage is TRBV28 and J usage is TRBJ2-5, with D unclear. The ends were cut back, 3 bases at V and 0 bases at J, with 11 bases in the middle. Germline CDR1 MDHEN, CDR2 SYDVKM. This CDR3 comprises 15 residues. The CDR3 region is CASSLSLVDQETQYF. The CDR3 DNA is TGTGCCAGCAGTTTGAGTCTAGTAGACCAAGAGACCCAGTACTTC.

The V and J genes are TRBV6-2 or TRBV6-3 and TRBJ1-4; D gene uncertain. The CDR3 runs to 14 residues. CDR1 is MNHEY, CDR2 SVGEGT, per germline. V was cut by 1 base and J by 8 bases, with 11 bases left in between. CDR3 region: CASSYYRGEEKLFF. The CDR3 DNA reads TGTGCCAGCAGTTACTACCGGGGTGAGGAAAAACTGTTTTTT.

The rearrangement links TRBV6-1 to TRBJ2-7, with 8 bases fitting TRBD1. Germline V lookup: CDR1 MNHNS, CDR2 SASEGT. The CDR3 consists of 14 residues. The ends lost 3 bases at V and 2 bases at J; junction bases unmatched: 3. The CDR3 loop is CASSEVDRAYEQYV. CDR3 bases: TGTGCCAGCAGTGAGGTGGACAGGGCCTACGAGCAGTACGTC.

CDR3 nucleotide sequence: TGTGCCAGCAGCTCCCGGCCCACAGGGGCGAACACTGAAGCTTTCTTT. Encoded protein: CASSSRPTGANTEAFF. The V call is TRBV5-6, the J call TRBJ1-1; 7 bases are a match to TRBD1. Losses at the gene ends were 3 bases for V and 1 base for J; bases not matched to a gene: 9. The CDR3 has 16 residues. Looked up from germline, CDR1 is SGHDT and CDR2 is YYEEEE.

The chain carries TRBV7-9 and TRBJ1-3; possibly TRBD1 for D (5 bases). This CDR3 has 15 residues. The germline CDR1 and CDR2 sequences are SEHNR and FQNEAQ (reference sequence). Trimming removed 5 bases at V and 3 bases at J, with 14 bases between. The CDR3 region is CASSERGDGGNTIYF. The DNA of the CDR3 is TGTGCCAGCAGCGAGCGGGGGGATGGTGGAAACACCATATATTTT.

The chain joins TRBV7-8 to TRBJ2-3, with D perhaps TRBD2 (5 bases). Trimming removed 1 base from V and 2 bases from J, with 10 bases in between. The germline V gene encodes CDR1 SGHVS and CDR2 FQNEAQ. The CDR3 is 15 amino acids. The CDR3 loop reads CASSLGGPNTDTQYF. CDR3 sequence (DNA): TGTGCCAGCAGCTTAGGAGGGCCCAACACAGATACGCAGTATTTT.

The genes are TRBV2 and TRBJ2-7; weak D call: TRBD2 (5 bases). V was cut by 2 bases and J by 3 bases, with 14 bases left in between. This CDR3 contains 15 residues. Looked up from germline, CDR1 is SNHLY and CDR2 is FYNNEI. CDR3 nucleotides: TGTGCCAGCAGTGAAACCTCCGGTGGGAGCTACGAGCAGTACTTC. This codes for CASSETSGGSYEQYF.

V and J are TRBV19 and TRBJ2-7, with D unresolved. CDR3 length: 14 residues. From germline, CDR1 is LNHDA and CDR2 SQIVND (reference sequence). V gave up 5 bases and J gave up 3 bases, with 14 bases separating them. The CDR3 spells CASSDSPRNYEQYF. The CDR3, as DNA: TGTGCCAGTAGTGACTCCCCTCGGAACTACGAGCAGTACTTC.

CDR3 in DNA: TGTGCCAGCACCTCTCGGGGGACAGGGGTGGCTAATGAAAAACTGTTTTTT. Its protein product is CASTSRGTGVANEKLFF. The chain links TRBV7-9 to TRBJ1-4, with 10 bases fitting TRBD1. Germline CDR1 and CDR2: SEHNR and FQNEAQ (reference sequence). V shed 7 bases, J shed 3 bases, and the junction held 11 bases outside the gene matches. The CDR3 has 17 residues.

The chain links TRBV19 to TRBJ1-4, with a weak D call TRBD1 (6 bases). CDR3 length: 15 residues. Germline V gene data show CDR1 as LNHDA and CDR2 as SQIVND (reference sequence). The ends were cut back, 6 bases at V and 0 bases at J, with 11 bases in the middle. The CDR3 bases are TGTGCCAGTAGGCCACAGGGTTCAACTAATGAAAAACTGTTTTTT. It yields the protein CASRPQGSTNEKLFF.

This clone showed up just once. The rearrangement joins TRBV2 to TRBJ2-3; 10 bases map to TRBD1. This CDR3 is 14 amino acids long. Germline trimming cut 7 bases from V and 3 bases from J; bases unmatched to any gene: 4. Germline CDR1 reads SNHLY; CDR2 reads FYNNEI. The CDR3 DNA reads TGTGCCAGCAACCGGGACAGGGGAACAGATACGCAGTATTTT. Encoded protein: CASNRDRGTDTQYF.

In its sample, this clone was seen a few times. The chain is built from TRBV6-1 and TRBJ1-2, with 9 bases that match TRBD1. This CDR3 contains 16 residues. V was clipped by 2 bases and J by 4 bases; unmatched bases: 8. Looked up from germline, CDR1 is MNHNS and CDR2 is SASEGT. The CDR3 reads CASSEWGQGKVYGYTF. The CDR3 coding sequence is TGTGCCAGCAGTGAATGGGGACAGGGAAAAGTCTATGGCTACACCTTC.

CDR3 in amino acids: CASTPAGTGYTF. Here the CDR3 DNA reads TGTGCCAGCACCCCCGCAGGGACAGGCTACACCTTC. V gene TRBV12-3 or TRBV12-4 combines with J gene TRBJ1-2, with a weak D call TRBD1 (6 bases). The CDR3 has 12 residues. Trimming removed 7 bases from V and 8 bases from J, with 14 bases in between.

The chain has TRBV5-1 and TRBJ2-5; 8 bases are shared with TRBD2. The germline V gene encodes CDR1 SGHRS and CDR2 YFSETQ. The V gene end was trimmed by 0 bases and the J gene end by 4 bases; junction bases not matched to a gene: 5. This CDR3 comprises 15 residues. The CDR3 loop is CASSLEGLGGETQYF. DNA for the CDR3: TGCGCCAGCAGCTTGGAGGGACTAGGAGGAGAGACCCAGTACTTC.

Turning to this clone: In the same sample, other DNA sequences code for this CDR3. The genes are TRBV28 and TRBJ2-1; 8 bases align to TRBD2. Trimming cost V 6 bases and J 3 bases; bases outside gene matches: 7. The CDR3 is made up of 15 amino acids. Germline values: CDR1 MDHEN, CDR2 SYDVKM. CDR3 nucleotide sequence: TGTGCCAGCAGCAGTCTGGCGGGGGGCTACAATGAGCAGTTCTTC. It encodes CASSSLAGGYNEQFF.

V usage is TRBV5-6 and J usage is TRBJ1-2, with a tentative D call TRBD1 (5 bases). The germline V and J ends were trimmed by 0 bases and 5 bases, with 8 bases remaining between them. Germline lookup yields CDR1 SGHDT and CDR2 YYEEEE. There are 13 residues in the CDR3. The chain's CDR3 is CASSLEQAYGYTF. The CDR3 nucleotides are TGTGCCAGCAGCTTGGAACAGGCTTATGGCTACACCTTC. The full variable domain, in which reference TRBV5-6 and TRBJ1-2 provide the parts outside the CDR3, is DAGVTQSPTHLIKTRGQQVTLRCSPKSGHDTVSWYQQALGQGPQFIFQYYEEEERQRGNFPDRFSGHQFPNYSSELNVNALLLGDSALYLCASSLEQAYGYTFGSGTRLTVV.

This clone has only a few counts. The V and J genes are TRBV19 and TRBJ2-3; no clear D. Between the trimmed V and J ends, which lost 5 bases and 4 bases, there was a span of 10 bases. This CDR3 contains 13 residues. Germline V gene data show CDR1 as LNHDA and CDR2 as SQIVND (reference sequence). CDR3 loop: CASSATRADTQYF. Here the CDR3 DNA reads TGTGCCAGTAGTGCCACTCGGGCAGATACGCAGTATTTT.

The rearrangement links TRBV6-2 or TRBV6-3 to TRBJ2-7; TRBD2 agrees at 10 bases. Trimming removed 2 bases from V and 4 bases from J; junction bases left unmatched: 5. The germline V gene has CDR1 MNHEY and CDR2 SVGEGT. The CDR3 loop spans 15 amino acids. The CDR3 bases are TGTGCCAGCAGTTACCCAGCGGGGGGGATTTACGAGCAGTACGTC. Protein: CASSYPAGGIYEQYV.

This clone has only one observation. The rearrangement links TRBV14 to TRBJ1-1; 8 bases are shared with TRBD1. CDR1 is SGHDN, CDR2 FVKESK, per germline. The J segment lost 4 bases and the V segment lost 3 bases, leaving 4 bases of the junction unmatched. This CDR3 is built from 14 residues. CDR3 DNA sequence: TGTGCCAGCAGCCATAAACAGGGGGGCACTGAAGCTTTCTTT. Its translation is CASSHKQGGTEAFF. The whole variable domain, remainder taken from reference TRBV14 and TRBJ1-1, is EAGVTQFPSHSVIEKGQTVTLRCDPISGHDNLYWYRRVMGKEIKFLLHFVKESKQDESGMPNNRFLAERTGGTYSTLKVQPAELEDSGVYFCASSHKQGGTEAFFGQGTRLTVV.

This sequence joins TRBV5-1 and TRBJ2-5, with D possibly being TRBD2 (5 bases). There are 15 residues in the CDR3. Germline V gene lookup returns CDR1 SGHRS and CDR2 YFSETQ. Between the trimmed V and J ends, which lost 0 bases and 2 bases, there was a span of 11 bases. CDR3 protein: CASSLAVIAQETQYF. DNA of the CDR3: TGCGCCAGCAGCTTGGCCGTCATAGCGCAAGAGACCCAGTACTTC. The complete variable domain, with remaining parts taken from reference TRBV5-1 and TRBJ2-5, reads KAGVTQTPRYLIKTRGQQVTLSCSPISGHRSVSWYQQTPGQGLQFLFEYFSETQRNKGNFPGRFSGRQFSNSRSEMNVSTLELGDSALYLCASSLAVIAQETQYFGPGTRLLVL.

Concerning this clone: One end of the junction fails to match germline, which may point to a read error. This chain connects TRBV7-3 to TRBJ1-2, with D uncertain. The CDR3 runs to 13 residues. Per the germline V gene, CDR1 is SGHTA and CDR2 is FQGTGA. CDR3 loop: CASSWGGLGALAF. CDR3 DNA sequence: TGTGCCAGCAGCTGGGGAGGACTGGGCGCCTTAGCCTTC. Full variable domain (remainder filled in from reference TRBV7-3 and TRBJ1-2): GAGVSQTPSNKVTEKGKYVELRCDPISGHTALYWYRQSLGQGPEFLIYFQGTGAADDSGLPNDRFFAVRPEGSVSTLKIQRTERGDSAVYLCASSWGGLGALAFGSGTRLTVV.